These 28 T cell receptor beta chains came from one sample sequenced in a study of identical twins (dated by TCRdb to the mid-2010s). The library was generated by 5' RACE. Sequencing was performed on an Illumina HiSeq 2000. TCRdb handled the public reads itself, with Q25 trimming in fastp and clone calling in MiXCR, and kept productive beta chains. All rows with the same CDR3 protein become a single entry with the most common DNA and genes. A total of about 520,000 distinct CDR3 sequences appear in this sample, around 20% of them only once. The ten biggest clones cover around 0.9% of the sample. The sample was also linked to a second study, of T cells expressing NK-cell markers.

Sample: CD4+ T cells sorted from blood. The receptors were sampled from a woman under 30 in good health.

This clonotype was counted ten times or more. The chain couples TRBV5-1 to TRBJ2-3, with D maybe TRBD2 (6 bases). The CDR3 contains 14 residues. Trimming took 1 base from V and 8 from J, leaving 14 bases between them. Per the germline V gene, CDR1 is SGHRS and CDR2 is YFSETQ. CDR3 sequence: CASSLRAEEGTQYF. The CDR3 DNA reads TGCGCCAGCAGCTTGAGGGCCGAGGAGGGTACGCAGTATTTT. Looking up the rest from reference TRBV5-1 and TRBJ2-3 gives the full variable domain: KAGVTQTPRYLIKTRGQQVTLSCSPISGHRSVSWYQQTPGQGLQFLFEYFSETQRNKGNFPGRFSGRQFSNSRSEMNVSTLELGDSALYLCASSLRAEEGTQYFGPGTRLTVL.

This clonotype was detected only a few times. The chain carries TRBV6-5 and TRBJ2-7; the D call may be TRBD1 or TRBD2 (5 bases each). The CDR3 totals 14 residues. Trimming removed 4 bases from V and 3 bases from J, with 13 bases in between. CDR1 and CDR2 (germline): MNHEY, SVGAGI. The CDR3 DNA sequence: TGTGCCAGCAGTTCCGGGACGCGGTTCTACGAGCAGTACTTC. Translated, it gives CASSSGTRFYEQYF.

The chain has TRBV2 and TRBJ1-1, with D maybe TRBD1 (5 bases). The CDR3 is 14 residues long. CDR1 is SNHLY, CDR2 FYNNEI, per germline. Deletions cut 2 bases from V and 6 bases from J, with 13 bases between. CDR3 DNA: TGTGCCAGCAGTGAAAGACAGTATGTCCCTGAAGCTTTCTTT. Amino acid sequence: CASSERQYVPEAFF.

The chain couples TRBV20-1 to TRBJ2-1, with TRBD2 matching 12 bases. The CDR3 runs to 14 residues. V trimming: 2 bases; J trimming: 5 bases; junction bases outside the gene matches: 1. Per germline, CDR1 DFQATT and CDR2 SNEGSKA (reference sequence). In DNA, the CDR3 is TGCAGTGCTAGACGACTAGCGGGAGACAATGAGCAGTTCTTC. Protein product: CSARRLAGDNEQFF.

The chain joins TRBV6-5 to TRBJ2-7; D not resolved. This CDR3 region has 13 residues. Germline loops: CDR1 MNHEY, CDR2 SVGAGI. Trimming stripped 3 bases from V and 3 bases from J, with 9 bases between. CDR3 in amino acids: CASSYIRGYEQYF. The CDR3 nucleotides are TGTGCCAGCAGTTATATCCGAGGCTACGAGCAGTACTTC.

This clonotype has more than one count but fewer than ten. Here the CDR3 DNA reads TGTGCCAGCCTCCAGGGGGGGCAGGGTGAAGCTTTCTTT. Protein product: CASLQGGQGEAFF. The V and J genes are TRBV7-8 and TRBJ1-1; 7 nucleotides match TRBD1. The junction had 10 bases not matched to a gene; V was cut back by 8 bases and J by 7 bases. The CDR3 runs 13 residues. Germline V gene lookup returns CDR1 SGHVS and CDR2 FQNEAQ.

This clonotype was seen more than once but under ten times. The chain has TRBV4-2 and TRBJ1-2; no definite D call. Germline values: CDR1 LGHNA, CDR2 YNFKEQ. Trimming took 0 bases from V and 4 from J, leaving 12 bases between them. The CDR3 consists of 15 residues. The CDR3 region is CASSQDRRVSYGYTF. In DNA form, the CDR3 reads TGTGCCAGCAGCCAAGATCGCAGAGTTTCCTATGGCTACACCTTC.

This clonotype has more than one count but fewer than ten. The J gene is TRBJ2-7, the V gene TRBV5-1; 12 bases map to TRBD1. The CDR3 runs 13 residues. From germline, CDR1 is SGHRS and CDR2 YFSETQ. The junction had 4 bases not matched to a gene; V was cut back by 6 bases and J by 6 bases. The DNA for the CDR3 is TGCGCCAGCAACTCGGGACAGGGGGCCGAGCAGTACTTC. It is translated as CASNSGQGAEQYF.

The chain carries TRBV2 and TRBJ2-7; 8 bases fit TRBD2. V trimming: 4 bases; J trimming: 12 bases; junction bases outside the gene matches: 11. The CDR3 has 13 amino acids. CDR1 and CDR2 from the germline V gene are SNHLY and FYNNEI. CDR3 DNA: TGTGCCAGCAGTGGTTCTAGCGGGCCAACGGGGTACTTC. Translation gives CASSGSSGPTGYF.

This clonotype was recorded a few times. V is TRBV4-1 and J is TRBJ2-1; D remains ambiguous. This CDR3 comprises 16 residues. Trimming stripped 0 bases from V and 8 bases from J, with 17 bases between. Germline assignment: CDR1 MGHRA and CDR2 YSYEKL. The CDR3 nucleotides are TGCGCCAGCAGCCAAGAAACAGCAGGCTGGGCCCATGAGCAGTTCTTC. Its protein product is CASSQETAGWAHEQFF.

J is TRBJ1-2 and V is TRBV7-2; 7 bases match TRBD1. V lost 1 base to trimming and J lost 5 bases; unmatched junction nucleotides: 7. CDR1 and CDR2 (germline): SGHTA, FQGNSA. This CDR3 has 15 residues. The CDR3 here is CASSLVMGTAYGYTF. Written as DNA, the CDR3 is TGTGCCAGCAGCTTAGTTATGGGGACAGCTTATGGCTACACCTTC.

This clonotype was seen only a few times. The chain uses TRBV11-2 and TRBJ2-3; TRBD2 aligns across 10 bases. CDR1 and CDR2 (germline): SGHAT, FQNNGV. J lost 1 base, V lost 5 bases, and 15 bases had no gene match. This CDR3 contains 19 residues. In DNA form, the CDR3 reads TGTGCCAGCAGCCCGCGGACAGGCGCGGGACTAGCGCGCACAGATACGCAGTATTTT. This translates into CASSPRTGAGLARTDTQYF. Variable domain in full (rest from reference TRBV11-2 and TRBJ2-3): EAGVAQSPRYKIIEKRQSVAFWCNPISGHATLYWYQQILGQGPKLLIQFQNNGVVDDSQLPKDRFSAERLKGVDSTLKIQPAKLEDSAVYLCASSPRTGAGLARTDTQYFGPGTRLTVL.

The genes are TRBV19 and TRBJ1-3; D remains unclear. V lost 9 bases to trimming and J lost 9 bases, with 15 bases between them. CDR1 LNHDA and CDR2 SQIVND come from the germline V gene (reference sequence). This CDR3 contains 12 residues. Here the CDR3 DNA reads TGTGCCAGCGGGCCTTCAAATCCCACCATATATTTT. It yields the protein CASGPSNPTIYF.

This clonotype was detected only a few times. The chain employs TRBV7-6 and TRBJ1-1; 8 bases align to TRBD1. Germline assignment: CDR1 SGHVS and CDR2 FNYEAQ. The trim removed 8 bases at V and 2 bases at J, leaving 7 bases unmatched. This CDR3 region has 14 residues. CDR3 bases: TGTGCCAGCGCACAGGGGGACATAAACACTGAAGCTTTCTTT. Protein: CASAQGDINTEAFF.

The V call is TRBV6-5, the J call TRBJ1-1; D unresolved. Germline V gives CDR1 MNHEY, CDR2 SVGAGI. Trimming cost V 9 bases and J 7 bases, with 12 bases left between them. The CDR3 is 11 amino acids. CDR3 residues: CASTSSGEAFF. The CDR3 DNA sequence: TGTGCCAGTACTTCCAGCGGTGAAGCTTTCTTT.

This clonotype was recorded many times. This sequence joins TRBV20-1 and TRBJ1-5; D not resolved. The CDR3 has 12 residues. Germline CDR1 reads DFQATT; CDR2 reads SNEGSKA (reference sequence). V was pared by 0 bases and J by 4 bases, with 4 bases between. The CDR3 DNA reads TGCAGTGCTAGAGAGTATAATCAGCCCCAGCATTTT. It yields the protein CSAREYNQPQHF.

This clonotype showed up just a few times. The chain links TRBV15 to TRBJ2-5, with 9 bases aligning to TRBD1. The V segment lost 3 bases and the J segment 5 bases; nucleotides outside the gene matches: 7. CDR1 and CDR2 from the germline V gene are LNHNV and YYDKDF (reference sequence). The CDR3 is 15 residues long. CDR3 in amino acids: CATSSTGQGKETQYF. CDR3 nucleotide sequence: TGTGCCACCAGCAGTACAGGACAGGGGAAGGAGACCCAGTACTTC.

This chain uses TRBV10-1 with TRBJ1-1; D unresolved. Trimming took 3 bases from V and 1 from J, leaving 6 bases between them. The CDR3 sequence is 13 residues long. In germline, CDR1 is WNHNN, CDR2 SYGVQD (reference sequence). CDR3 residues: CASSDVRNTEAFF. Written as DNA, the CDR3 is TGCGCCAGCAGTGATGTACGGAACACTGAAGCTTTCTTT.

V usage is TRBV20-1 and J usage is TRBJ2-5; D remains ambiguous. The ends were cut back, 0 bases at V and 0 bases at J, with 17 bases in the middle. The CDR3 totals 17 residues. CDR1 DFQATT and CDR2 SNEGSKA come from the germline V gene (reference sequence). The DNA of the CDR3 is TGCAGTGCTAGAGATTGGGTAGGGCTACAGTACCAAGAGACCCAGTACTTC. This codes for CSARDWVGLQYQETQYF.

The chain carries TRBV9 and TRBJ2-5, with D possibly TRBD2 on 5 matching bases. The CDR3 sequence is 15 residues long. From germline, CDR1 is SGDLS and CDR2 YYNGEE. V lost 0 bases and J 0 bases, leaving 9 bases between the germline ends. CDR3 sequence (DNA): TGTGCCAGCAGCGTAGGTCACGGGAACCAAGAGACCCAGTACTTC. The encoded protein is CASSVGHGNQETQYF.

V usage is TRBV6-1 and J usage is TRBJ2-3; no clear D. The CDR3 is made up of 15 amino acids. Germline V CDR1 and CDR2: MNHNS, SASEGT. V lost 4 bases and J 8 bases, leaving 19 bases between the germline ends. The CDR3 region is CASSGFGGPIGTQYF. CDR3 DNA: TGTGCCAGCAGTGGCTTTGGCGGACCCATTGGTACGCAGTATTTT.

This clonotype has just a few counts. The chain couples TRBV5-1 to TRBJ2-1; TRBD1 matches 11 bases. Germline V gene sequence: CDR1 SGHRS, CDR2 YFSETQ. The ends lost 4 bases at V and 9 bases at J; junction bases unmatched: 6. The CDR3 loop spans 14 amino acids. CDR3 sequence reads: CASSTGTGGTEQFF. Written as DNA, the CDR3 is TGCGCCAGCAGCACCGGGACAGGGGGTACTGAGCAGTTCTTC.

This clonotype has at least ten counts. Here the CDR3 DNA reads TGCGCCAGCAGCCCCGGGGTAGGCCCAGATACGCAGTATTTT. The encoded protein is CASSPGVGPDTQYF. The chain combines TRBV4-3 with TRBJ2-3, with D maybe TRBD2 (5 bases). The CDR3 loop spans 14 amino acids. Trimming pared 4 bases from V and 4 bases from J, leaving 12 bases between. Germline V lookup: CDR1 LGHNA, CDR2 YSLEER.

The chain uses TRBV20-1 and TRBJ2-7; TRBD2 aligns across 7 bases. The CDR3 contains 15 residues. J lost 7 bases, V lost 6 bases, and 18 bases had no gene match. Germline CDR1 and CDR2: DFQATT and SNEGSKA (reference sequence). CDR3 loop: CSAVKQTSPTLEQYF. DNA of the CDR3: TGCAGTGCCGTTAAGCAGACTAGCCCCACCCTGGAGCAGTACTTC.

This clonotype was seen repeatedly, ten times or more. The rearrangement uses TRBV20-1 and TRBJ1-1, with a tentative D call TRBD1 (6 bases). The V end was cut by 3 bases, the J end by 2 bases, with 10 bases between. Germline CDR1 reads DFQATT; CDR2 reads SNEGSKA (reference sequence). CDR3 size: 13 residues. CDR3 in DNA: TGCAGTGCTAGTGCGGGGGGCAACACTGAAGCTTTCTTT. This translates into CSASAGGNTEAFF.

In this sample, this clonotype turned up a few times. The CDR3 region has the DNA TGTGCCAGCAGTTTAGATCGGGTTAGCACCGGGGAGCTGTTTTTT. As protein: CASSLDRVSTGELFF. The rearrangement joins TRBV12-3 or TRBV12-4 to TRBJ2-2; D not resolved. Deletions cut 1 base from V and 4 bases from J, with 10 bases between. The CDR3 consists of 15 residues.

This clonotype was detected many times. This CDR3 is CSVNRGSNTEAFF. For the CDR3, the DNA is TGCAGCGTTAACAGGGGGTCGAACACTGAAGCTTTCTTT. The chain carries TRBV29-1 and TRBJ1-1, with 8 bases fitting TRBD1. Trimming took 5 bases from V and 1 from J; bases not matched to a gene: 3. The CDR3 loop spans 13 amino acids. Looked up from germline, CDR1 is SQVTM and CDR2 is ANQGSEA.

This clonotype was seen a few times. This chain connects TRBV12-3 or TRBV12-4 to TRBJ2-1, with D perhaps TRBD2 (5 bases). The CDR3 has 15 amino acids. Trimming shortened V by 1 base and J by 6 bases, and 13 bases separated the two germline ends. The CDR3 bases are TGTGCCAGCAGTTTAGGGCAGCGGATAATCAATGAGCAGTTCTTC. Protein sequence: CASSLGQRIINEQFF.